The 5 T cell receptor beta chains presented below share a single source sample, sequenced in a study of cytomegalovirus exposure and HLA in healthy donors (dated by TCRdb to 2017 to 2019). The library was built by means of the immunoSEQ multiplex PCR assay. A mixture of 60 forward primers for TCR Vbeta segments and 13 reverse primers for TCR Jbeta segments was used in the multiplex PCR. Imported from immuneACCESS, the table was reduced by TCRdb to in-frame sequences with V and J called. These copies leave out some clones; in studies compared against another copy, an unresolved V gene accounts for under half, and the cause of the remainder is not known. This sample lists about 160,000 clones; approximately 79% were detected once. Jointly, the top ten make up 0.98% of the sample. Sequenced sample: PBMCs. The receptors come from a woman aged 50 to 60 in good health and CMV-seropositive.

As DNA, the CDR3 is TGTGCCATCAGTGTCAGCCCCCCCGGACAGGCTGAGTATGGCTACACCTTC. Translated: CAISVSPPGQAEYGYTF. V and J are TRBV10-3 and TRBJ1-2; 7 nucleotides match TRBD1. The CDR3 is 17 amino acids. V shed 4 bases and J 5 bases; nucleotides not matched to a gene: 16. Germline values: CDR1 ENHRY, CDR2 SYGVKD.

V is TRBV28 and J is TRBJ1-2, with TRBD1 identical over 8 bases. Germline CDR1 and CDR2: MDHEN and SYDVKM. Unmatched junction bases numbered 9, after V lost 8 bases and J lost 4 bases. The CDR3 is 14 amino acids. This CDR3 is CASGGTGSTYGYTF. Written as DNA, the CDR3 is TGTGCCAGCGGCGGGACAGGCTCCACCTATGGCTACACCTTC.

This CDR3 is CASRSQGRETQYF. DNA for the CDR3: TGTGCCAGCAGATCCCAGGGAAGGGAGACCCAGTACTTC. V is TRBV28 and J is TRBJ2-5; D may be TRBD1 (5 bases). Germline lookup yields CDR1 MDHEN and CDR2 SYDVKM. V dropped 6 bases and J dropped 5 bases, with 13 bases sitting between them. The CDR3 has 13 amino acids. The variable domain in full, with the rest retrieved from reference TRBV28 and TRBJ2-5, is DVKVTQSSRYLVKRTGEKVFLECVQDMDHENMFWYRQDPGLGLRLIYFSYDVKMKEKGDIPEGYSVSREKKERFSLILESASTNQTSMYLCASRSQGRETQYFGPGTRLLVL.

This chain joins TRBV18 and TRBJ2-3; 10 bases map to TRBD2. V lost 1 base and J lost 5; bases outside the gene matches: 12. This CDR3 contains 18 residues. From germline, CDR1 is KGHSH and CDR2 LQKENI. CDR3 amino acids: CASSPRVSSGGAGDTQYF. Written as DNA, the CDR3 is TGTGCCAGCTCACCACGCGTCTCGAGCGGGGGGGCCGGAGATACGCAGTATTTT.

In DNA, the CDR3 is TGTGCCAGCAGCAAATTGAGAGTAGCGGGAGCGGGAGGGGGCAAAAACATTCAGTACTTC. Translated, it gives CASSKLRVAGAGGGKNIQYF. The chain uses TRBV21-1 and TRBJ2-4; TRBD2 reflects the table's D call only, with no check against the DNA. TRBV21-1 is a pseudogene segment. The CDR3 runs to 20 residues.